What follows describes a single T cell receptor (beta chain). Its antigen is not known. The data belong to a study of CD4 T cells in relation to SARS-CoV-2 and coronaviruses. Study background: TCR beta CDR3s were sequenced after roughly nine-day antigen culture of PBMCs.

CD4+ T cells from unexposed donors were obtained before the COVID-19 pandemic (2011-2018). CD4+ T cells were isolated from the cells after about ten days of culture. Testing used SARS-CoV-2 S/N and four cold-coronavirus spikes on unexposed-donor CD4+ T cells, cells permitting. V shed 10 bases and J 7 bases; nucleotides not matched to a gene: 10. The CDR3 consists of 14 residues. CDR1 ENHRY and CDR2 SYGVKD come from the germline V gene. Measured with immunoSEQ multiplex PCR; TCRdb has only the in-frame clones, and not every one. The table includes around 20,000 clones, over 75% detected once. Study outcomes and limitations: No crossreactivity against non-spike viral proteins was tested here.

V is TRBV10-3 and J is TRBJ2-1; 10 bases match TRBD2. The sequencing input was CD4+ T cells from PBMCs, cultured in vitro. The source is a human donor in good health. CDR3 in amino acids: CATGGAGGKNEQFF. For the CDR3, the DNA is TGTGCCACAGGTGGAGCGGGAGGGAAAAATGAGCAGTTCTTC.